This T cell receptor (beta chain) appears in the sequencing data of a study of blood T cell repertoires in COVID-19. The overall study: Samples came from the United States, Italy and Spain, spanning acute and convalescent COVID-19. The analysed material was cDNA or gDNA that came from T cells, B-cell-depleted T cells, or PBMCs.

J was trimmed by 6 bases and V by 5 bases; bases with no gene match: 12. This CDR3 contains 16 residues. Germline V gene lookup returns CDR1 SGHTA and CDR2 FQGNSA. Original processing notes: For nucleated cells, counts were estimated from reference gene primer amplification. This table comes from immunoSEQ multiplex PCR, and its TCRdb copy is limited to in-frame clones, with some not included. V, J and clone size are taken as reported in that table, and D and trimming were inferred from the DNA itself. The data contain about 150,000 clones, around four fifths of them seen just once; the ten biggest clones take up about 2%.

This TCR derives from a man between 65 and 80 years old with acute or convalescent COVID-19. Sequencing was done on a sample of peripheral blood. The chain recombines TRBV7-2 with TRBJ2-1; 8 positions agree with TRBD2. CDR3 protein: CASSPLAGGNLNEQFF. In nucleotides, the CDR3 is TGTGCCAGCAGCCCCCTAGCGGGCGGGAACCTCAATGAGCAGTTCTTC.